The 18 T cell receptor beta chains below come from one sample, sequenced in a study of a mutant IDH1 vaccine in newly diagnosed glioma. Data came from immunoSEQ multiplex PCR; TCRdb stores just in-frame clones and leaves some out. The sample has roughly 120,000 clones; roughly 90% are singletons. No antigens are known for them. The time point here: week 11, during vaccination. Vaccination used 300 ug of mutant IDH1 20-mer peptide per dose, with topical imiquimod. Here the sequenced sample was PBMCs, taken from a glioma patient whose treatment included an IDH1 peptide vaccine. These receptors all come from a woman aged 45-59 years with glioma.

The chain is built from TRBV7-2 and TRBJ1-2; D might be TRBD1 (5 bases). Germline V gene sequence: CDR1 SGHTA, CDR2 FQGNSA. V dropped 2 bases and J dropped 1 base, with 11 bases sitting between them. CDR3 length equals 15 residues. The DNA of the CDR3 is TGTGCCAGCAGCTTACTGGGGACTTATAACTATGGCTACACCTTC. Protein product: CASSLLGTYNYGYTF.

The chain combines TRBV30 with TRBJ1-2, with TRBD1 as a possible D gene (5 bases). Per germline, CDR1 GTSNPN and CDR2 SVGIG (reference sequence). The germline V and J ends were trimmed by 0 bases and 8 bases, with 10 bases remaining between them. The CDR3 runs to 12 residues. This CDR3 reads CAWSVSRAGYTF. Here the CDR3 DNA reads TGTGCCTGGAGTGTCAGCAGGGCGGGCTACACCTTC.

The chain joins TRBV21-1 to TRBJ1-3; TRBD1, the D gene given by the table, was not confirmed from the DNA. TRBV21-1 is shown as a pseudogene. The CDR3 covers 15 residues. This CDR3 is CASSLTGSSGNTIYF. The CDR3 DNA sequence: TGTGCCAGCAGCCTAACAGGGTCCTCTGGAAACACCATATATTTT.

V usage is TRBV4-1 and J usage is TRBJ2-7; the D is unclear. CDR1 is MGHRA and CDR2 is YSYEKL in the germline V gene. V was shortened by 0 bases and J by 1 base, with 7 bases between the two germline ends. CDR3 length equals 14 residues. CDR3 protein: CASSQDPISYEQYF. The CDR3 DNA is TGCGCCAGCAGCCAAGATCCCATATCCTACGAGCAGTACTTC.

The chain employs TRBV18 and TRBJ1-1; possible D gene TRBD1, 6 bases. The CDR3 loop spans 15 amino acids. CDR1 is KGHSH, CDR2 LQKENI, per germline. Trimming cost V 8 bases and J 3 bases, with 19 bases left between them. CDR3 protein: CASANGGGLDTEAFF. The CDR3, as DNA: TGTGCCAGCGCTAACGGGGGGGGGCTGGACACTGAAGCTTTCTTT.

V usage is TRBV28 and J usage is TRBJ2-1; 11 bases are shared with TRBD2. Germline V gene data show CDR1 as MDHEN and CDR2 as SYDVKM. The CDR3 totals 15 residues. The ends lost 6 bases at V and 4 bases at J; junction bases unmatched: 5. CDR3 in amino acids: CASRLGTSGYNEQFF. The CDR3 DNA reads as TGTGCCAGCAGGCTTGGGACTAGCGGTTACAATGAGCAGTTCTTC.

The chain is built from TRBV6-5 and TRBJ2-7, with TRBD2 matching 7 bases. The CDR3 is made up of 12 amino acids. CDR1 and CDR2 from the germline V gene are MNHEY and SVGAGI. The V gene end was trimmed by 8 bases and the J gene end by 6 bases; junction bases not matched to a gene: 7. CDR3 amino acids: CASGEGLAEQYF. As DNA, the CDR3 is TGTGCCAGCGGGGAGGGTCTTGCCGAGCAGTACTTC.

This chain joins TRBV6-1 and TRBJ1-2, with a tentative D call TRBD1 (5 bases). This CDR3 region has 14 residues. Trimming removed 6 bases at V and 2 bases at J, with 13 bases between. CDR1 MNHNS and CDR2 SASEGT come from the germline V gene. The CDR3 DNA reads as TGTGCCAGCAGCGATCCCCCAGGGAACTATGGCTACACCTTC. Protein: CASSDPPGNYGYTF.

This chain uses TRBV29-1 with TRBJ2-3; no firm D call. This CDR3 region has 14 residues. CDR1 and CDR2 from the germline V gene are SQVTM and ANQGSEA. V was shortened by 3 bases and J by 1 base, with 11 bases between the two germline ends. CDR3 residues: CSVEATRGTDTQYF. CDR3 in DNA: TGCAGCGTTGAGGCGACAAGGGGCACAGATACGCAGTATTTT.

The V gene is TRBV6-1, the J gene TRBJ2-5; no reliable D call. Matching the DNA end better, TRBJ2-7 makes the J call doubtful. The CDR3 totals 12 residues. Germline assignment: CDR1 MNHNS and CDR2 SASEGT. The CDR3 loop reads CASSEAGYEQYF. In DNA, the CDR3 is TGTGCCAGCAGTGAAGCAGGCTACGAGCAGTACTTC.

The CDR3 reads CASLSGFGASYNEQFF. The CDR3 nucleotides read TGTGCCAGCTTATCGGGCTTCGGGGCGTCCTACAATGAGCAGTTCTTC. This chain uses TRBV25-1 with TRBJ2-1; TRBD1 or TRBD2 may be the D gene (5 bases each). Germline CDR1 reads MGHDK; CDR2 reads SYGVNS. The CDR3 has 16 amino acids. Deletions cut 8 bases from V and 1 base from J, with 18 bases between. Using reference TRBV25-1 and TRBJ2-1 for the parts outside the CDR3, the full variable domain is EADIYQTPRYLVIGTGKKITLECSQTMGHDKMYWYQQDPGMELHLIHYSYGVNSTEKGDLSSESTVSRIRTEHFPLTLESARPSHTSQYLCASLSGFGASYNEQFFGPGTRLTVL.

This clone was found once. This chain uses TRBV7-3 with TRBJ2-5; D possibly matches TRBD1 or TRBD2 (6 bases each). Germline V gene data show CDR1 as SGHTA and CDR2 as FQGTGA. With 4 bases removed from V and 5 bases from J, the gap between germline ends came to 14 bases. This CDR3 comprises 14 residues. DNA for the CDR3: TGTGCCAGCAGCTCGGTGGGGGGCTCGGAGACCCAGTACTTC. The encoded protein is CASSSVGGSETQYF.

The CDR3 loop is CASSGLAGDITDIQYF. CDR3 nucleotide sequence: TGTGCCAGCTCAGGACTAGCGGGAGACATAACGGACATTCAGTACTTC. V usage is TRBV18 and J usage is TRBJ2-4; 13 bases are a match to TRBD2. Looked up from germline, CDR1 is KGHSH and CDR2 is LQKENI. This CDR3 region has 16 residues. Trimming cost V 5 bases and J 8 bases; bases outside gene matches: 9.

With regard to this clone: The sample carries other DNA sequences with the same CDR3. The V gene is TRBV5-1, the J gene TRBJ1-2, with D perhaps TRBD1 (5 bases). CDR3 size: 13 residues. Trimming took 4 bases from V and 2 from J, leaving 9 bases between them. Germline loops: CDR1 SGHRS, CDR2 YFSETQ. The CDR3 coding sequence is TGCGCCAGCAGCCGCGACAGAAACTATGGCTACACCTTC. The encoded protein is CASSRDRNYGYTF.

This clone came up a few times. The chain is built from TRBV5-1 and TRBJ1-1; D is possibly TRBD1 (5 bases). The germline gives CDR1 SGHRS, CDR2 YFSETQ. Trimming removed 4 bases from V and 5 bases from J, with 18 bases in between. CDR3 length equals 15 residues. The CDR3 is CASSASGTPRTEAFF. The CDR3 DNA follows: TGCGCCAGCAGCGCGTCTGGGACGCCGAGGACTGAAGCTTTCTTT.

This chain uses TRBV7-2 with TRBJ1-1; no reliable D call. CDR3 size: 13 residues. The germline gives CDR1 SGHTA, CDR2 FQGNSA. Trimming took 1 base from V and 5 from J, leaving 8 bases between them. The CDR3, as DNA: TGTGCCAGCAGCTTAGAGAGGGTTACTGAAGCTTTCTTT. Its translation is CASSLERVTEAFF.

V gene TRBV7-9 combines with J gene TRBJ1-1; D is unresolved. V was pared by 5 bases and J by 0 bases, with 10 bases between. Germline CDR1 reads SEHNR; CDR2 reads FQNEAQ (reference sequence). CDR3 size: 14 residues. In nucleotides, the CDR3 is TGTGCCAGCAGCCACAGTCTCCTGAACACTGAAGCTTTCTTT. Its protein is CASSHSLLNTEAFF.

The gene calls are TRBV9 and TRBJ1-2; 7 bases agree with TRBD1. The CDR3 length is 17 residues. Looked up from germline, CDR1 is SGDLS and CDR2 is YYNGEE. With V trimmed by 4 bases and J by 2 bases, 14 bases remained unmatched. CDR3 DNA: TGTGCCAGCAGCACGTCGAGGGGGCGAGAACTAAACTATGGCTACACCTTC. Protein: CASSTSRGRELNYGYTF.